The entry below gives a single TCR beta chain sequence along with its context. This specimen comes from a study of blood T cell repertoires in COVID-19. Across the study: Italy, Spain and the United States were the sources of the convalescent and acute COVID-19 samples. T cells, B-cell-depleted T cells, or PBMCs provided the cDNA or gDNA that served as material.

Under the authors' procedure: Amplification from reference gene primers served as the basis for estimated nucleated cell counts. Generated by immunoSEQ multiplex PCR, the TCRdb table keeps only in-frame clones and is missing some. V, J and clone size are those of that table, while D and trimming were read from the DNA. The sample yields a few hundred thousand clones, around 87% seen once. The germline CDR1 and CDR2 sequences are SGHNT and YYREEE (reference sequence). The ends lost 4 bases at V and 3 bases at J; junction bases unmatched: 9. This CDR3 is built from 15 residues. This TCR was recovered from a man aged 55-75 years with acute or convalescent COVID-19. The specimen sequenced was peripheral blood. The chain recombines TRBV5-4 with TRBJ2-5; TRBD1 matches 7 bases. Here the CDR3 DNA reads TGTGCCAGCAGCCCGGTTATGGGGACAGAAGAGACCCAGTACTTC. Its translation: CASSPVMGTEETQYF.